The clone carrying this T cell receptor (beta chain) was counted many times. Its antigen is unknown. Duration under 3 months, a NOSPECS grade of at least 4, and a Clinical Activity Score of at least 3 characterized the ophthalmopathy patients. In making diagnoses, clinical symptoms, serum thyroxine and TRAb, thyroid ultrasound and orbital computed tomography were all used. The TCR beta CDR3 regions underwent amplification using RNA transcripts as the source. First-round RT-PCR with HTBI primers amplified the TCR CDR3 region. In TCRdb, the multiplex PCR reads were re-called with MiXCR into one record per CDR3 protein. The table records around 300,000 distinct CDR3 sequences, roughly 20% of them present only once. This CDR3 contains 12 residues. The V and J ends lost 2 bases and 6 bases respectively, with 6 bases between them. Germline CDR1 and CDR2: SNHLY and FYNNEI. These data originate in a study of T cells in Graves' hyperthyroidism and ophthalmopathy. The study, taken as a whole, reports: Ophthalmopathy was predicted by the model a median of roughly 6.6 months ahead of onset. Researchers found most expanded thyroid clonotypes above 0.001 in blood as well.

The genes are TRBV2 and TRBJ2-3, with a possible D match to TRBD2 (6 bases). This clonotype originated in a man in his fifties with Graves' ophthalmopathy. What was sequenced was blood. The CDR3 DNA sequence: TGTGCCAGCAGTGAACGGGGGGATACGCAGTATTTT. Translated, it gives CASSERGDTQYF.